Each of the 3 T cell receptor beta chains below was sequenced from the same sample in a study of blood T cell repertoires in COVID-19. Using immunoSEQ multiplex PCR, the repertoire was profiled, and TCRdb retains in-frame clones only, with some absent. The sample has about 270,000 clones; nearly 90% are singletons. Sequenced: PBMCs or T cells enriched from blood (not recorded which). The receptors were sampled from a woman in her sixties who had recovered from COVID-19.

The chain carries TRBV19 and TRBJ2-4; 9 bases map to TRBD2. The CDR3 is 15 amino acids. CDR1 LNHDA and CDR2 SQIVND come from the germline V gene (reference sequence). Trimming cost V 4 bases and J 8 bases; bases outside gene matches: 9. CDR3 coding DNA: TGTGCCAGTAGTACAGGCGCGGGAGGGCTACACATTCAGTACTTC. Translating it yields CASSTGAGGLHIQYF.

This chain uses TRBV29-1 with TRBJ1-5; 9 nucleotides line up with TRBD1. Germline CDR1 SQVTM, CDR2 ANQGSEA. The V and J ends lost 4 bases and 4 bases, in that order; junction bases with no gene match: 5. This CDR3 contains 14 residues. The CDR3 region is CSVVTGTGNQPQHF. CDR3 bases: TGCAGCGTTGTTACCGGGACAGGGAATCAGCCCCAGCATTTT.

The rearrangement joins TRBV28 to TRBJ2-7; 7 nucleotides align to TRBD2. CDR3 length: 13 residues. The ends lost 4 bases at V and 7 bases at J; junction bases unmatched: 7. Germline CDR1 reads MDHEN; CDR2 reads SYDVKM. The CDR3 DNA sequence: TGTGCCAGCAGTTCGGGGGGAGTGGGGGAGCAGTACTTC. It codes for CASSSGGVGEQYF.